A selection of T cell receptor beta chains follows, all from one sample in a study of T-cell reconstitution after alpha-beta-depleted transplantation in children. TCRdb reanalysed the PCR reads using MiXCR and keeps one entry per CDR3 protein. The top ten clones hold over 5.5% of a sample with 200,000 to 250,000 distinct CDR3 sequences, 8.5% to 10% of them seen once. The specimen was PBMCs from the stem cell graft donor, collected from the stem cell graft. These receptors were obtained from a human donor who donated a stem cell graft to a child with acute lymphoblastic leukemia. Each CDR3 is given with its conserved first and last residue. The D gene is left open where the match is weak. Clone size is stated in some rows and not others, as once, few, many or a class when expanded.

clone size,J gene,D gene,V gene,CDR3 protein,CDR3 DNA
few,TRBJ1-1,.,TRBV27,CASRLGGTAFF,TGTGCCAGCAGACTCGGGGGTACCGCTTTCTTT
many,TRBJ2-2,TRBD2,TRBV3-1,CASSRTSGEAGELFF,TGTGCCAGCAGCCGGACTAGCGGGGAGGCCGGGGAGCTGTTTTTT
few,TRBJ2-7,.,TRBV10-3,CAISESVGPGLEYF,TGTGCCATCAGTGAGTCGGTTGGTCCCGGGTTGGAGTACTTC
.,TRBJ2-7,TRBD1,TRBV18,CASSPMDRASASEQYF,TGTGCCAGCTCACCTATGGACAGGGCCTCAGCAAGCGAGCAGTACTTC
many,TRBJ1-2,TRBD1,TRBV6-5,CASSSATGSGGYTF,TGTGCCAGCAGTTCCGCGACAGGGAGCGGTGGCTACACCTTC
.,TRBJ1-1,TRBD1,TRBV10-3,CAIRWDRNTEAFF,TGTGCCATCCGTTGGGACAGGAACACTGAAGCTTTCTTT
.,TRBJ2-3,TRBD2,TRBV10-3,CAIQLAGGLSTDTQYF,TGTGCCATCCAACTAGCGGGGGGGCTCAGCACAGATACGCAGTATTTT
few,TRBJ1-4,.,TRBV19,CASKKGSLGEEKLFF,TGTGCCAGTAAGAAGGGGAGCCTGGGGGAGGAAAAACTGTTTTTT
few,TRBJ2-7,TRBD1,TRBV5-1,CASSPAGQDNEQYF,TGCGCCAGCAGCCCTGCGGGACAGGACAACGAGCAGTACTTC
many,TRBJ2-5,.,TRBV7-9,CASSFSQYQETQYF,TGTGCCAGCAGCTTCTCCCAGTACCAAGAGACCCAGTACTTC
many,TRBJ1-2,.,TRBV6-5,CASSYSLTRGANYGYTF,TGTGCCAGCAGTTACTCGTTGACCCGGGGCGCTAACTATGGCTACACCTTC
.,TRBJ1-1,.,TRBV9,CASSVEPDTEAFF,TGTGCCAGCAGCGTAGAGCCGGACACTGAAGCTTTCTTT
few,TRBJ2-2,.,TRBV12-3/TRBV12-4,CASSFHISFTGELFF,TGTGCCAGCAGTTTCCACATTTCCTTCACCGGGGAGCTGTTTTTT
many,TRBJ1-5,TRBD1,TRBV5-1,CASRDRDDQPQHF,TGCGCCAGCCGGGACAGGGATGATCAGCCCCAGCATTTT
many,TRBJ2-3,.,TRBV21-1,CASSSNRGLENFTDTQYF,TGTGCCAGCAGCAGTAACCGGGGACTAGAAAATTTCACAGATACGCAGTATTTT
many,TRBJ2-7,.,TRBV12-3/TRBV12-4,CASSFGRASTYISYEQYF,TGTGCCAGCAGTTTCGGCAGGGCCAGCACCTACATCTCCTACGAGCAGTACTTC
many,TRBJ1-1,.,TRBV13,CASSLGGLPSEAFF,TGTGCCAGCAGCTTAGGAGGGTTACCCAGTGAAGCTTTCTTT
.,TRBJ1-1,.,TRBV11-2,CASSLGGVRAEAFF,TGTGCCAGCAGCTTAGGGGGGGTTCGGGCTGAAGCTTTCTTT
few,TRBJ1-2,.,TRBV6-2/TRBV6-3,CASSYSFYGYTF,TGTGCCAGCAGTTACTCTTTTTATGGCTACACCTTC
many,TRBJ1-4,.,TRBV10-1,CASSESGGESEKLFF,TGCGCCAGCAGTGAGTCGGGGGGCGAAAGTGAAAAACTGTTTTTT
.,TRBJ2-7,.,TRBV12-3/TRBV12-4,CASSLAIGSYEQYF,TGTGCCAGCAGTTTAGCGATAGGTAGCTACGAGCAGTACTTC
many,TRBJ1-5,.,TRBV7-2,CASSSPGGRQPQHF,TGTGCCAGCAGCTCCCCGGGGGGGAGGCAGCCCCAGCATTTT
few,TRBJ2-7,.,TRBV10-1,CASSEPNLGEQYF,TGCGCCAGCAGTGAACCAAACTTAGGGGAGCAGTACTTC
few,TRBJ2-1,.,TRBV24-1,CATSDFRNELRFF,TGTGCCACCAGTGATTTCCGGAATGAGTTGCGGTTCTTC
.,TRBJ2-7,.,TRBV9,CASSVAQDASYEQYF,TGTGCCAGCAGCGTAGCCCAGGATGCCTCCTACGAGCAGTACTTC
many,TRBJ2-7,.,TRBV21-1,CANRKGASGSSYEQYF,TGTGCCAATAGGAAGGGTGCCTCCGGGAGCTCCTACGAGCAGTACTTC
many,TRBJ1-1,.,TRBV29-1,CSAGGTEAFF,TGCAGCGCCGGGGGCACTGAAGCTTTCTTT
.,TRBJ2-7,TRBD1,TRBV20-1,CSAIYRGRNEQYF,TGCAGTGCTATTTACAGGGGTCGGAACGAGCAGTACTTC
few,TRBJ2-3,TRBD2,TRBV7-2,CASTQWGSGGDTQYF,TGTGCCAGCACCCAATGGGGCTCCGGGGGGGATACGCAGTATTTT
few,TRBJ1-3,.,TRBV6-2/TRBV6-3,CASSYITGQTSSGNTIYF,TGTGCCAGCAGTTACATAACCGGACAGACAAGCTCTGGAAACACCATATATTTT
few,TRBJ1-1,.,TRBV27,CASSSGGIGTEAFF,TGTGCCAGCAGTTCCGGAGGTATCGGCACTGAAGCTTTCTTT
many,TRBJ2-7,TRBD1,TRBV25-1,CASRGTGVYEQYF,TGTGCCAGCAGGGGGACAGGTGTTTACGAGCAGTACTTC
.,TRBJ1-6,TRBD1,TRBV27,CASSFFGVQGAHSPLHF,TGTGCCAGCAGTTTTTTTGGGGTCCAGGGGGCACATTCACCCCTCCACTTT
.,TRBJ1-1,TRBD1,TRBV6-4,CASSLGQGAGNTEAFF,TGTGCCAGCAGCCTCGGACAGGGGGCCGGTAACACTGAAGCTTTCTTT
few,TRBJ2-3,.,TRBV12-3/TRBV12-4,CASRPIASDTQYF,TGTGCCAGCAGGCCTATCGCTTCAGATACGCAGTATTTT
few,TRBJ2-5,TRBD1,TRBV3-1,CASSPGQAVFRETQYF,TGTGCCAGCAGCCCGGGACAGGCGGTTTTTCGGGAGACCCAGTACTTC
few,TRBJ2-5,.,TRBV7-9,CASSPRLTGETQYF,TGTGCCAGCAGCCCACGATTGACCGGAGAGACCCAGTACTTC
.,TRBJ1-1,.,TRBV29-1,CSVGGRIEAFF,TGCAGCGTTGGAGGCAGAATTGAAGCTTTCTTT
.,TRBJ2-7,.,TRBV7-9,CASSLDMVYEQYF,TGTGCCAGCAGCTTAGATATGGTCTACGAGCAGTACTTC
few,TRBJ2-2,TRBD1,TRBV4-2,CASSQDPVQGWTGELFF,TGTGCCAGCAGCCAAGATCCTGTACAGGGGTGGACCGGGGAGCTGTTTTTT
few,TRBJ2-5,TRBD1,TRBV4-1,CASSQGTGFMETQYF,TGCGCCAGCAGCCAGGGGACAGGGTTTATGGAGACCCAGTACTTC
.,TRBJ1-2,.,TRBV20-1,CSALDSPYGYTF,TGCAGTGCACTGGACAGCCCTTATGGCTACACCTTC